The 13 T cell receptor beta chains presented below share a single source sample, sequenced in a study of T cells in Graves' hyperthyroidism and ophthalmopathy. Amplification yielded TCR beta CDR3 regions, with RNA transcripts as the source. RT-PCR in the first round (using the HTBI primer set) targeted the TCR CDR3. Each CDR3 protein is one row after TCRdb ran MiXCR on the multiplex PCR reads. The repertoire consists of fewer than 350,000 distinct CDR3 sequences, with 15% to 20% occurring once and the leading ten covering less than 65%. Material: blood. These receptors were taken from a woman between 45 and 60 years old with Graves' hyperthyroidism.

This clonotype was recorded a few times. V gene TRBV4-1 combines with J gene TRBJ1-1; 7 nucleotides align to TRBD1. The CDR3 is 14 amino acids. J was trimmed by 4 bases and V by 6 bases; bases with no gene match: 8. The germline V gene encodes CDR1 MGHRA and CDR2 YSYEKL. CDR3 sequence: CASSQRQGGTEAFF. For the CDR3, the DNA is TGCGCCAGCAGTCAACGACAGGGCGGCACTGAAGCTTTCTTT.

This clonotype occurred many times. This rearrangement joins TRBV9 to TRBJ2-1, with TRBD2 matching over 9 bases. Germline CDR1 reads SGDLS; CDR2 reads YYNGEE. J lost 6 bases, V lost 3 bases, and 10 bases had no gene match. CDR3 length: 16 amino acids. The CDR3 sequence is CASSGLSGRILNEQFF. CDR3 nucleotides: TGTGCCAGCAGCGGACTTAGCGGGAGAATCCTCAATGAGCAGTTCTTC.

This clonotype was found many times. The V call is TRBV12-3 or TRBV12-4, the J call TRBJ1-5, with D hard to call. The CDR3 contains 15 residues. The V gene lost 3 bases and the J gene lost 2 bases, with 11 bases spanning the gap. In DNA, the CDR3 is TGTGCCAGCAGTTTGGAGACATTAGGCAATCAGCCCCAGCATTTT. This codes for CASSLETLGNQPQHF.

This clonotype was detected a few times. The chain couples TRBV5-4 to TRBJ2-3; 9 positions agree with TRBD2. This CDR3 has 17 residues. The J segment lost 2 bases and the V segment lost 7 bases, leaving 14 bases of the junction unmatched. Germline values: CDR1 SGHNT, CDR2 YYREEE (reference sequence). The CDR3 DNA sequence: TGTGCCAGCTTCTCCCGATTTCTAGCGGGGAACACAGATACGCAGTATTTT. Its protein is CASFSRFLAGNTDTQYF.

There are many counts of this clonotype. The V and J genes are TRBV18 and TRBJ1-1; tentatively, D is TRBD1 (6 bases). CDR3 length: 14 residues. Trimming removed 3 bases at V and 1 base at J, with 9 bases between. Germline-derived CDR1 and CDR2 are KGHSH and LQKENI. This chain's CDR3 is CASSPGQSNTEAFF. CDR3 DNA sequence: TGTGCCAGCTCACCTGGACAGTCGAACACTGAAGCTTTCTTT. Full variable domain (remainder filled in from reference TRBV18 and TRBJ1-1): NAGVMQNPRHLVRRRGQEARLRCSPMKGHSHVYWYRQLPEEGLKFMVYLQKENIIDESGMPKERFSAEFPKEGPSILRIQQVVRGDSAAYFCASSPGQSNTEAFFGQGTRLTVV.

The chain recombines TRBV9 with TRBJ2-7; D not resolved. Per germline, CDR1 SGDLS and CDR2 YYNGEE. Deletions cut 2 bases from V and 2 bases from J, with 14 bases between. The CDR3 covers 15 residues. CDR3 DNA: TGTGCCAGCAGCGTCGACGGACCCGCCACCTACGAGCAGTACGTC. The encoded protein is CASSVDGPATYEQYV.

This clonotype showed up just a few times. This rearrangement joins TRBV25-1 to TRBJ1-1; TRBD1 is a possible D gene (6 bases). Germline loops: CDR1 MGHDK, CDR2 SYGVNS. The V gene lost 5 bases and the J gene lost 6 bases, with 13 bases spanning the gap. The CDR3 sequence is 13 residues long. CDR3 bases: TGTGCCAGCAGTACCTACAGGGCTTCTGAAGCTTTCTTT. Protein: CASSTYRASEAFF.

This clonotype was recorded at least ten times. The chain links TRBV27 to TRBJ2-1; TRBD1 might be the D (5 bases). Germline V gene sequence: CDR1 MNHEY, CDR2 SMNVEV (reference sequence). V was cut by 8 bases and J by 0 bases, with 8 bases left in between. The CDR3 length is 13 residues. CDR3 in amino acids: CASLDSSYNEQFF. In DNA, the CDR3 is TGTGCCAGCTTAGACAGCTCCTACAATGAGCAGTTCTTC.

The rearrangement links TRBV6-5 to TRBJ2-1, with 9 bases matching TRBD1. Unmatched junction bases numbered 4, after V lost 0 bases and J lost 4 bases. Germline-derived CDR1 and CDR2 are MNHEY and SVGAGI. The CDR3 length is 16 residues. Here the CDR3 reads CASSYSLDRGYNEQFF. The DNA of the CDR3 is TGTGCCAGCAGTTACTCCTTGGACAGGGGATACAATGAGCAGTTCTTC.

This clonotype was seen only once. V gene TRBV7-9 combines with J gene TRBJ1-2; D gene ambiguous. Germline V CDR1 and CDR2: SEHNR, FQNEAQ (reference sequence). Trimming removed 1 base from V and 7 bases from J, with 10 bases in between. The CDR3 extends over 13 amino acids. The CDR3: CASSLVGTVGYTF. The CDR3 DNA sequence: TGTGCCAGCAGCTTAGTGGGTACGGTTGGCTACACCTTC.

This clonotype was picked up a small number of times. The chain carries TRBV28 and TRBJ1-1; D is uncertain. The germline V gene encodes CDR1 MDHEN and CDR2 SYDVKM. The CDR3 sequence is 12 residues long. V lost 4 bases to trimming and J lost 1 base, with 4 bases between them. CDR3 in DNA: TGTGCCAGCAGTTGGGCGAACACTGAAGCTTTCTTT. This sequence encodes CASSWANTEAFF.

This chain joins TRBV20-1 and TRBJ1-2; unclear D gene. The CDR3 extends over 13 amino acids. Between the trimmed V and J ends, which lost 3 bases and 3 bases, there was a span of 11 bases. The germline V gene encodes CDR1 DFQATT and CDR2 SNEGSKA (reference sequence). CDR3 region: CSASIGPDYGYTF. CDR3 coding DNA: TGCAGTGCTAGTATCGGGCCAGACTATGGCTACACCTTC.

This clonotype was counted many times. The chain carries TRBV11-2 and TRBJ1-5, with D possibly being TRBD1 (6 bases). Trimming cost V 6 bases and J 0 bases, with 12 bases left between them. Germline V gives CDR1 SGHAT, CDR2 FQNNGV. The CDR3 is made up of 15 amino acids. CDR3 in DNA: TGTGCCAGCAGTCGGGGGCAGTTTAGCAATCAGCCCCAGCATTTT. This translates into CASSRGQFSNQPQHF.